This TCR beta chain stems from a study of T cell repertoires in cytomegalovirus infection. Whole-study context: Signatures in public TCR beta sequences pointed to both CMV infection and matching HLA type.

This clonotype occurred a few times. Its antigen is unidentified. TCRdb re-called the reads through MiXCR, storing one row per CDR3 protein. The data hold about 570,000 distinct CDR3 sequences, with about 40% observed a single time. Notes on the study in general: Cumulative public TCR beta family frequency identified carriers of CMV plus the relevant HLA.

Trimming removed 3 bases from V and 0 bases from J, with 12 bases in between. Per germline, CDR1 SGHTA and CDR2 FQGNSA. This CDR3 is built from 16 residues. This chain links TRBV7-2 with TRBJ2-1; the D is unclear. The TCR comes from a human donor in good health (CMV status not recorded). Some clones in this sample may be carry-over from other donors' samples. Here the sequenced sample was cultured PBMCs, taken from culture after CMV antigen stimulation. CDR3 DNA sequence: TGTGCCAGCAGCTTGTGGGCGGATAGCTCCTACAATGAGCAGTTCTTC. As protein: CASSLWADSSYNEQFF.